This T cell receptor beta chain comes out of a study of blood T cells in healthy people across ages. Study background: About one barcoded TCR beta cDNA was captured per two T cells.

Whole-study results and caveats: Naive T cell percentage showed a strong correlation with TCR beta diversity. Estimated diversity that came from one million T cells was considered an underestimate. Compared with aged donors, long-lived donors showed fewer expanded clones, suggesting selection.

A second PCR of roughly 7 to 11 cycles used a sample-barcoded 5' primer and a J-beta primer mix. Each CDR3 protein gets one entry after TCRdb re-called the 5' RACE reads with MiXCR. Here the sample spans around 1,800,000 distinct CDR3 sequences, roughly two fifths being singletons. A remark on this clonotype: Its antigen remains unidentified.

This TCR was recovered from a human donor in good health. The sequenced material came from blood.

CDR3 DNA: TGCGCCAGCAGCGACGGGACAGGGAACGGGATAAATGAAAAACTGTTTTTT. Protein product: CASSDGTGNGINEKLFF. V and J are TRBV5-1 and TRBJ1-4, with 9 bases fitting TRBD1. This CDR3 has 17 amino acids. The germline V gene encodes CDR1 SGHRS and CDR2 YFSETQ. Germline trimming cut 4 bases from V and 5 bases from J; bases unmatched to any gene: 12.